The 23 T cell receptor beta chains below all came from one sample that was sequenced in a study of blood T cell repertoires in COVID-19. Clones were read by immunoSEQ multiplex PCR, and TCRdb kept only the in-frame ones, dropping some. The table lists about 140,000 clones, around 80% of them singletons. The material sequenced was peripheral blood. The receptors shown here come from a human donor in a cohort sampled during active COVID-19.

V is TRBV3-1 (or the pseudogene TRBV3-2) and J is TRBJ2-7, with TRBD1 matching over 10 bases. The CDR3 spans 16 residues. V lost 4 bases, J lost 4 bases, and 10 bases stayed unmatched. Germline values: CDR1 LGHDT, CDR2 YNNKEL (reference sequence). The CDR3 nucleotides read TGTGCCAGCAGCCGAGATCCGGGACAGGGGAGATACGAGCAGTACTTC. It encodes CASSRDPGQGRYEQYF.

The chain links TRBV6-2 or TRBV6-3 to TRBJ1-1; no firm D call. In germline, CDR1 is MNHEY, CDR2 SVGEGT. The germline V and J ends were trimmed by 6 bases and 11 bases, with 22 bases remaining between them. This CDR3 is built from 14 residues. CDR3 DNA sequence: TGTGCCAGCAGCAAGGAAGTGAGGCATCGCGGGGCTTTCTTT. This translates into CASSKEVRHRGAFF.

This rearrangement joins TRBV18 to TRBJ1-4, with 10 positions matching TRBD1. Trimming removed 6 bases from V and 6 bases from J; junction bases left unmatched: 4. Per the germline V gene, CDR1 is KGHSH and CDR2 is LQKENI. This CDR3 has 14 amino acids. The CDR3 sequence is CASSHGTGDEKLFF. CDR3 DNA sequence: TGTGCCAGCTCTCACGGGACAGGGGATGAAAAACTGTTTTTT.

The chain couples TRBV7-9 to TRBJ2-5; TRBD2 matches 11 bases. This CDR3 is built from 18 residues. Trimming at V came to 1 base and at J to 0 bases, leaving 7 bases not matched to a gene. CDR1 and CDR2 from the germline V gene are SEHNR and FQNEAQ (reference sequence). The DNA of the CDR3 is TGTGCCAGCAGCTTAGTCGGTAGCGGGGGGGCGTACCAAGAGACCCAGTACTTC. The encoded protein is CASSLVGSGGAYQETQYF.

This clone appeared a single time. The CDR3 is CATGVQPQHF. The CDR3 region has the DNA TGTGCCACAGGGGTTCAGCCCCAGCATTTT. The chain uses TRBV19 and TRBJ1-5; a possible D gene is TRBD1 (6 bases). From germline, CDR1 is LNHDA and CDR2 SQIVND (reference sequence). The CDR3 loop spans 10 amino acids. Between the trimmed V and J ends, which lost 10 bases and 6 bases, there was a span of 7 bases.

The CDR3 sequence: CASSPAGTGTLNTEAFF. The CDR3 nucleotides are TGTGCCAGCAGCCCAGCGGGGACAGGGACCTTGAACACTGAAGCTTTCTTT. This chain uses TRBV3-1 (or the pseudogene TRBV3-2) with TRBJ1-1; 9 bases align to TRBD1. Germline trimming cut 4 bases from V and 0 bases from J; bases unmatched to any gene: 9. The CDR3 is 17 amino acids. Germline assignment: CDR1 LGHDT and CDR2 YNNKEL (reference sequence).

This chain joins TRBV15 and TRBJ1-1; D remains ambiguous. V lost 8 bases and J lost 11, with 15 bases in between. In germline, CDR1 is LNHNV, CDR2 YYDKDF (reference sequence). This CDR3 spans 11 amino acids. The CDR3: CATGLEGMAFF. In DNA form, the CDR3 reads TGTGCCACCGGGCTGGAGGGCATGGCTTTCTTT.

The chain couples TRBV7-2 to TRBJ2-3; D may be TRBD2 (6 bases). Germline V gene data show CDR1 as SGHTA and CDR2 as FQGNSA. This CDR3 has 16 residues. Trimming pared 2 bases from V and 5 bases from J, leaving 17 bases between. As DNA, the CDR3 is TGTGCCAGCAGCTTATGGCGGGGCGACGGGAAAGATACGCAGTATTTT. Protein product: CASSLWRGDGKDTQYF.

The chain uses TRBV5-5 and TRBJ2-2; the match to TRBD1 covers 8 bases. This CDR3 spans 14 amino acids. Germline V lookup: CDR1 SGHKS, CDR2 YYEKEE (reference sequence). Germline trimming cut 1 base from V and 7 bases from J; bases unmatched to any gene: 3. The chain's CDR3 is CASSLQGAGGELFF. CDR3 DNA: TGTGCCAGCAGCTTGCAGGGGGCGGGCGGGGAGCTGTTTTTT.

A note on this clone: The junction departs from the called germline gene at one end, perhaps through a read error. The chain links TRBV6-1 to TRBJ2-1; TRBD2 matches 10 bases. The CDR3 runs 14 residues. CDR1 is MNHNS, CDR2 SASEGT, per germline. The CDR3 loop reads CASSKAGGPVEQFF. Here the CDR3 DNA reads TGTGCCAGCAGTAAAGCGGGGGGGCCCGTTGAGCAGTTCTTC.

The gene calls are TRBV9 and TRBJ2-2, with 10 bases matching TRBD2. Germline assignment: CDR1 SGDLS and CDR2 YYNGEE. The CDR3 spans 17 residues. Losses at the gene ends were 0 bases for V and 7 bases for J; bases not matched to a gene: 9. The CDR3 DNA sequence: TGTGCCAGCAGCGTAGCCAGCGGGGGGGCAGGGATCGGGGAGCTGTTTTTT. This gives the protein CASSVASGGAGIGELFF.

CDR3 residues: CASSALLGGAGSAENEQFF. CDR3 nucleotides: TGTGCCAGCAGCGCCCTTTTAGGGGGGGCCGGGTCGGCGGAAAATGAGCAGTTCTTC. The gene calls are TRBV4-2 and TRBJ2-1; perhaps TRBD2 as D (7 bases). CDR1 and CDR2 from the germline V gene are LGHNA and YNFKEQ. The CDR3 runs to 19 residues. The ends were cut back, 5 bases at V and 7 bases at J, with 30 bases in the middle.

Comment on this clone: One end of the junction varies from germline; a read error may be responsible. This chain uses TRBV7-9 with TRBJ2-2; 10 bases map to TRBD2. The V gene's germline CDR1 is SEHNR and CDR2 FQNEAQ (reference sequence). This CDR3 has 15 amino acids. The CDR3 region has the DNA TGTGCCAGCAGCATAGCGGGGGGGAACACCGGGGAGCTGTTTTTT. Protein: CASSIAGGNTGELFF.

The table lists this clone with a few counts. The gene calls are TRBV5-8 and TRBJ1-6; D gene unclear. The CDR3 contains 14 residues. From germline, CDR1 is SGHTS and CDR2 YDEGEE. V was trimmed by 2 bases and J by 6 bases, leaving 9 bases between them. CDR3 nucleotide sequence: TGTGCCAGCAGCTTAACGTACAGTAATTCACCCCTCCACTTT. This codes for CASSLTYSNSPLHF.

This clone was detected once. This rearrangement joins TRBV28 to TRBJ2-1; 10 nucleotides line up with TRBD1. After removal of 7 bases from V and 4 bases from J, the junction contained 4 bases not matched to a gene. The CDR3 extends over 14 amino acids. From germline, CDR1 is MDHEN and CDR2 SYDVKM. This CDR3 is CASNDRGPYNEQFF. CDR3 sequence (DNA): TGTGCCAGCAACGACAGGGGGCCTTACAATGAGCAGTTCTTC.

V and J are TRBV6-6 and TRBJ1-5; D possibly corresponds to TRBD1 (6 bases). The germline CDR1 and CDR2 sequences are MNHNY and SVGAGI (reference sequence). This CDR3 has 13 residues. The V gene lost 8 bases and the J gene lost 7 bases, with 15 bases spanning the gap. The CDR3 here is CASATSGGQPQHF. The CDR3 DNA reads TGTGCCAGCGCCACGTCGGGGGGCCAGCCCCAGCATTTT.

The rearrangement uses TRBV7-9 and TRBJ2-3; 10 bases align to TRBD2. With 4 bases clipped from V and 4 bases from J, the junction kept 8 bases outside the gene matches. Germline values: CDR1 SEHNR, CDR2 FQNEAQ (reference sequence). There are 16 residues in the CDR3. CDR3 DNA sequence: TGTGCCAGCAGCTCGACGGGACTAGCGTTTGCAGATACGCAGTATTTT. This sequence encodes CASSSTGLAFADTQYF.

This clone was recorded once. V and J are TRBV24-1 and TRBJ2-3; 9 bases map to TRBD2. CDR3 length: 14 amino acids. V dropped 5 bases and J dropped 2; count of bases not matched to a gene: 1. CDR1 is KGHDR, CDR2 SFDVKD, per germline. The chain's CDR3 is CATSASGVTDTQYF. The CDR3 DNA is TGTGCCACCAGTGCTAGCGGGGTCACAGATACGCAGTATTTT.

The CDR3 DNA is TGTGCCAGCAGTTACTTCGACAAGAGTGAAAAACTGTTTTTT. Translating it yields CASSYFDKSEKLFF. The chain has TRBV6-5 and TRBJ1-4, with D hard to call. Germline V gives CDR1 MNHEY, CDR2 SVGAGI. The CDR3 loop spans 14 amino acids. Trimming removed 1 base at V and 7 bases at J, with 10 bases between.

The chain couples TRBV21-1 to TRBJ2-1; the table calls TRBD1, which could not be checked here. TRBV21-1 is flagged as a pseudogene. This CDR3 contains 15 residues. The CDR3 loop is CASSIQGTSDGEQFF. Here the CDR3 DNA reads TGTGCCAGCAGCATTCAGGGCACGAGCGACGGTGAGCAGTTCTTC.

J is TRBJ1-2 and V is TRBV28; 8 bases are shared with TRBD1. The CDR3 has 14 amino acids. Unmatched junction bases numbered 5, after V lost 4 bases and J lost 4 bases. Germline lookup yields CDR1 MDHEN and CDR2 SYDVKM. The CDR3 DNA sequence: TGTGCCAGCAGTTCACAGGGGGAGGGCTATGGCTACACCTTC. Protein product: CASSSQGEGYGYTF.

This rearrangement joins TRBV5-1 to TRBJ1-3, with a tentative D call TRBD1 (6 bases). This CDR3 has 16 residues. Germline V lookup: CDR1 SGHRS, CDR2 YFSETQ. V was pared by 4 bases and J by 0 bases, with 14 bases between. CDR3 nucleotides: TGCGCCAGCAGCCGGAGACAGGCGAACTCTGGAAACACCATATATTTT. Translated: CASSRRQANSGNTIYF.

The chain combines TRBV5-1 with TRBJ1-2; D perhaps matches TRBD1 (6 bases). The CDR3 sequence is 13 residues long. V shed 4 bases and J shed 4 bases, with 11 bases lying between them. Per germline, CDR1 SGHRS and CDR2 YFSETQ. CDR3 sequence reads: CASSTRDTYGYTF. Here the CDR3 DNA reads TGCGCCAGCAGCACCCGGGACACCTATGGCTACACCTTC.